Sequencing of this T cell receptor beta chain was carried out in a study of T cell responses to AZD1222 COVID-19 vaccine. With respect to this clone: Its antigen is not known.

Repertoires were generated with immunoSEQ multiplex PCR, while TCRdb's copy carries only in-frame clones and drops some. The sample includes some 120,000 clones, about nine tenths of them seen just once. This CDR3 has 17 residues. The V gene lost 3 bases and the J gene lost 1 base, with 18 bases spanning the gap. Germline loops: CDR1 MDHEN, CDR2 SYDVKM. Study-wide results and caveats: Along spike, vaccine-associated CD4 TCRs were found throughout, with dominance at 160-218 and 743-854. Clonal diversity was possibly underestimated, and white British individuals and females predominated among donors. Nearly half of spike-specific TCRs reportedly target unmutated variant regions. Scientists sampled the repertoires only once the peak T cell response had passed.

J is TRBJ1-1 and V is TRBV28; D perhaps matches TRBD1 (6 bases). The clonotype originates from an adult in good health. The material sequenced was peripheral blood, taken on day 0 of MenACWY control vaccination. The CDR3 region has the DNA TGTGCCAGCAGTTTCCCAAGGAACAGGGACCCGAACACTGAAGCTTTCTTT. Amino acid sequence: CASSFPRNRDPNTEAFF.